Here is one T cell receptor (beta chain) with its context. The target of this receptor is not known. One base away there is no much larger clone; base qualities are not given. This sample was included in a study of Ad26.COV2.S vaccination and SARS-CoV-2 variants (dated by TCRdb to about 2021). Broadly, across the study: Donors in the vaccine arm were drawn from COV1001, a multicentre, randomized, double-blind, placebo-controlled phase I-IIa trial testing Ad26.COV2.S in healthy adults. Trial participants were randomized into five groups of five, in which low-dose or high-dose Ad26.COV2.S was given once or twice, or placebo was given on both occasions. Throughout the experiments and outcome assessment, investigators stayed blinded to trial group allocation. The TCR-sequenced set comprised around 32 samples: some 19 Ad26.COV2.S vaccine recipients, 5 placebo recipients and 8 SARS-CoV-2 convalescent individuals. Sequencing of the TCRbeta repertoire served to evaluate the specificity and breadth of SARS-CoV-2-reactive T cell receptors following Ad26.COV2.S vaccination. Dosing of Ad26.COV2.S was intramuscular, at either 5x10^10 or 1x10^11 viral particles, delivered as one shot or as two shots spaced 56 days apart. The investigation overall reported the following: After vaccination, spike-specific CD8+ and CD4+ T cell responses were reported to show substantial breadth. Compared with placebo recipients, Ad26.COV2.S recipients showed higher spike-specific TCR breadth (P = 0.0014). The study lacked the statistical power to compare responses across vaccine doses or regimens. Comparable non-spike TCR breadth was observed between vaccine and placebo recipients, consistent with only spike being contained in the vaccine. The authors noted that the TCR breadth and depth analyses may have underestimated total T cell responses.

CDR1 and CDR2 are read off the germline V gene as SGHRS and YFSETQ. The CDR3 sequence holds 12 residues, the cysteine and phenylalanine included. The entry retains the CDR3 DNA only, 36 bases that are in frame from base 1. From V the trimming removes 4 bases and from J it removes 8 bases, while the gene matches leave 6 bases of the junction unaccounted for. The treatment or condition label here, explained by the study, means: over 15 received Ad26.COV2.S at low or high dose, single or two shots; 5 received placebo; per-sample allocation not given. Repertoires of vaccine and placebo recipients were sequenced from samples collected on day 63 after the first injection. In Cohort 1b, more than 20 adults aged 18-55 years were enrolled at a single site in Boston, USA, between 29 July and 7 August 2020. As a vaccine, Ad26.COV2.S was a replication-incompetent adenovirus type 26 vector that expressed a prefusion-stabilized SARS-CoV-2 spike protein derived from the original Wuhan strain.

The immunoSEQ Assay was the method used to sequence TCRbeta CDR3 regions. After extraction, genomic DNA underwent amplification by bias-controlled multiplex PCR, followed by high-throughput sequencing. Per the authors' processing: To quantify the absolute abundance of every unique TCRbeta CDR3 region, sequences were collapsed and filtered. T cell fraction was estimated by normalizing TCRbeta template counts to usable DNA, with usable DNA measured through amplification of reference genes found in all nucleated cells. Repertoire TCRs were annotated as SARS-CoV-2-specific by exact matching of V gene, CDR3 amino acid sequence and J gene to a known reactive TCR set. MIRA supplied the reference SARS-CoV-2 TCR set, which was filtered for enrichment in COVID-19-positive ImmuneCODE repertoires so that public or cross-reactive TCRs were removed. Based on the MIRA antigens, annotated TCRs were further analysed at the level of specific ORF or position within ORF. Breadth was defined as annotated unique rearrangements over total unique productive rearrangements; depth was the summed frequency of those rearrangements. Two-sided Wilcoxon rank-sum tests were used to compare TCR breadth between groups. TCRdb took this table from immuneACCESS and kept in-frame rearrangements with V and J called. Such tables lack part of the clones; where checked against another copy, unresolved V genes explain under half of the gap, and the rest is unexplained. That table supplies the V and J calls and clone size; D and trimming were determined from the DNA. The table for this sample lists over 450,000 clones; roughly nine tenths of them were counted only once. Clones ranked in the top ten supply 1.5% to 2% of the sample.

The TCR comes from a person between 18 and 65 years old who received the Ad26.COV2.S COVID-19 vaccine or a placebo. Specimen: peripheral blood, collected in a trial of Ad26.COV2.S vaccine versus placebo. The sequence joins TRBV5-1 to TRBJ2-7; 7 bases in between match TRBD1. The nucleotide sequence reads TGCGCCAGCAGCATCGGGACAGCCCAGCAGTACTTC. It encodes CASSIGTAQQYF.